This entry features one TCR beta chain sequence. The sample belongs to a study of blood T cell repertoires in COVID-19. The overall study: The origin of the acute and convalescent COVID-19 samples was the United States, Italy and Spain. PBMCs, B-cell-depleted T cells, or T cells were the source of the cDNA or gDNA that made up the material.

CDR3 length equals 14 residues. From germline, CDR1 is SGDLS and CDR2 YYNGEE. V lost 2 bases to trimming and J lost 6 bases, with 12 bases between them. In the study's own analysis: Amplification of reference gene primers was used by the study to estimate nucleated cell counts. Profiled with immunoSEQ multiplex PCR; TCRdb holds only in-frame clones, not every one. V, J and clone size are those of that table, while D and trimming were read from the DNA. The sample has hundreds of thousands of clones, 70% to 90% seen once. The sequence derives from a man aged 50 or older with active or convalescent COVID-19. The chain links TRBV9 to TRBJ2-1; D is perhaps TRBD1 (6 bases). Sequenced material: peripheral blood. CDR3 in amino acids: CASSVGAYSNEQFF. The CDR3 region has the DNA TGTGCCAGCAGCGTGGGGGCTTATTCCAATGAGCAGTTCTTC.